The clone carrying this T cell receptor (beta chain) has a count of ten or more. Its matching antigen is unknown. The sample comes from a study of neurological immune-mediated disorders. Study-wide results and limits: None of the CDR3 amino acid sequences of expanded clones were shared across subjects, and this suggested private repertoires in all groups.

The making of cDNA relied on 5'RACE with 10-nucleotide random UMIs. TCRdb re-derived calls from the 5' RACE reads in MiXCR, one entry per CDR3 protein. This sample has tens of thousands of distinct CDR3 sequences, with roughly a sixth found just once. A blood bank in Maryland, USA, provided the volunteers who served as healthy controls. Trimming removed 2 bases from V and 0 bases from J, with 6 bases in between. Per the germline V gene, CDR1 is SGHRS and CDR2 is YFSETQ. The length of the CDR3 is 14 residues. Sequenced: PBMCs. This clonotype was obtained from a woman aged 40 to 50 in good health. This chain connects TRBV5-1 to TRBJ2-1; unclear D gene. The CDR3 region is CASSLAFSYNEQFF. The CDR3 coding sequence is TGCGCCAGCAGCTTAGCCTTCTCCTACAATGAGCAGTTCTTC.